This T cell receptor (beta chain) was captured by sequencing in a study of blood T cell repertoires in COVID-19 (dated by TCRdb to the early 2020s). With regard to the full study: Samples from collaborators originated in the United States, Italy and Spain and spanned both the acute and convalescent phases of COVID-19. Subjects who had been exposed to COVID-19, were actively infected with it, or had recovered from it provided the deeply sampled blood TCRbeta repertoires that made up the dataset. The samples were drawn from two sources: the first 160 participants of the ongoing ImmuneRACE study, and fewer than 1,500 subjects contributed by 6 global collaborators. The material from the prospective study consisted of cDNA or gDNA derived from T cells, B-cell-depleted T cells, or PBMCs. Nearly every sample came with metadata listing a de-identified subject ID, COVID-19 status, age in years and sex. Where available, HLA class I and class II types were taken from metadata supplied by the sample provider and were not determined by assay-based typing. The repertoires were made available in a free public database intended to serve as a resource for research on the immune response to SARS-CoV-2.

General findings and caveats noted by the study authors: Clinical and demographic metadata were provided uncurated, with the amount varying by source and participant.

TCRbeta CDR3 regions were amplified from genomic DNA by means of the immunoSEQ Assay, a bias-controlled multiplex PCR. Concerning the study's data processing: The number of nucleated cells in each sample was estimated by amplification of reference gene primers within the assay. Sequence reads were collapsed and filtered to measure the absolute abundance of every unique TCRbeta CDR3 rearrangement. For each sample, productive Simpson clonality was calculated as the square root of Simpson's diversity index over productive rearrangements. Here the immuneACCESS table is served through TCRdb, limited to in-frame sequences with V and J called. Missing clones are a known gap in these copies; in checked studies unresolved V genes cover under half, and the rest lacks a known reason. V and J calls and clone size are given by that table; D and trimming were obtained from the DNA. The sample yields 150,000 to 160,000 clones; about 80% were counted once. The ten largest clones take up roughly 29% of the sample.

Collaborating institutions collected whole blood in K2EDTA tubes following their own protocols. For TCRbeta analysis, collaborators shipped samples in one of three forms: frozen whole blood, isolated PBMCs, or DNA extracted from either of those sample types. In regard to this clone: Its antigen specificity is not known. No much larger clone is present one base from it, and per-base qualities are unavailable.

Sequenced: peripheral blood. This TCR derives from a woman aged 55-75 years with acute or convalescent COVID-19.

The DNA sequence is TGCGCCAGCAGGGGACAGGCGACCTACGAGCAGTACTTC. The translation is CASRGQATYEQYF. The rearranged chain carries TRBV5-1 and TRBJ2-7, and TRBD1 matches 8 of the central bases. Including cysteine and phenylalanine, the CDR3 has 13 amino acids. CDR3 DNA is the only sequence kept; it has 39 bases, read in frame from the first base. At the junction V is shortened by 5 bases and J by 2 bases; bases outside the gene matches: 3. The germline V gene specifies SGHRS as CDR1 and YFSETQ as CDR2.